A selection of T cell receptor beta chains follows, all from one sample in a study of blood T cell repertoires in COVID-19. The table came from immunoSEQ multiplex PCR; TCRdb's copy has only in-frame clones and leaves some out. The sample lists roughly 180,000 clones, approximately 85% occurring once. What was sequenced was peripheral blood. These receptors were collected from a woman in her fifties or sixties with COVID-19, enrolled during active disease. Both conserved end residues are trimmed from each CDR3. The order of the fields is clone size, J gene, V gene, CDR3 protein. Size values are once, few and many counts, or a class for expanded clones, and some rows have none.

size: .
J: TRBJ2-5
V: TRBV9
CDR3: ASSGQGAYQETQY

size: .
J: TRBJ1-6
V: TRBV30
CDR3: AWSRGPTDSPLH

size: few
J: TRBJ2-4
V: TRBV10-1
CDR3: APRKPRGVAKNIQY

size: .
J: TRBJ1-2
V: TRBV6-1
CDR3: ASSERGTGFNYGYT

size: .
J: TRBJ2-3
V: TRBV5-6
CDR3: ASSSSGRNTQY

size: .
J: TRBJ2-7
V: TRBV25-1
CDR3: ASMGQSSYEQY

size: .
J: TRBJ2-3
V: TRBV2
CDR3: ASGTGATSADTQY

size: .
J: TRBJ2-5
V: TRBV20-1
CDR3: SAIGETQY

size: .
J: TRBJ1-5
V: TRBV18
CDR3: ASSPVGPGGINSNQPQH

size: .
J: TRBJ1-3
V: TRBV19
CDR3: ASKTLTAGNTIY

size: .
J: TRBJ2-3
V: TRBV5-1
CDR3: ASSRTGDFTDTQY

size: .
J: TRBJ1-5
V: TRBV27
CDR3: ASSQTGTGRNQPQH

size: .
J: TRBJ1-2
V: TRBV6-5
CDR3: ASVKDTGYT

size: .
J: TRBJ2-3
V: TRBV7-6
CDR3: ASSSSGSATDTQY

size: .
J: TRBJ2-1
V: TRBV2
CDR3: ASSEDRTRQGANEQF

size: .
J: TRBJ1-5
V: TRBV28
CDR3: ASSSQGRVSNQPQH

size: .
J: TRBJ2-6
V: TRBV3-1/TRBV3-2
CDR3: ASSPEHSGANVLT

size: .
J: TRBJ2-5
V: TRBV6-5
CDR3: ASSYDRRGETQY

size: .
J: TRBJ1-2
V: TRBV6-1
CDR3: ASSESGNGYT

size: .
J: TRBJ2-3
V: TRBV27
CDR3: ASSLGTLGGDTQY

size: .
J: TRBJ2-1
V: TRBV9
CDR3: ASSFTAGTSGRNEQF

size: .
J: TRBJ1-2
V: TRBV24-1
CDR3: ATSGTGNYGYT

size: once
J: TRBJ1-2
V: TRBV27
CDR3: ASSLRGRDYGYT

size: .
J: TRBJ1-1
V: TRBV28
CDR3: ASSPPWTAEAF

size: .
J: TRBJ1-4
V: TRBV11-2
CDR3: ASSPPRGLTNEKLF

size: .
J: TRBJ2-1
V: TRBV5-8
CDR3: ASTTPGTSGRRYYNEQF

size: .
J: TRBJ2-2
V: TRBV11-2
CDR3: ASSLALGRNTGELF

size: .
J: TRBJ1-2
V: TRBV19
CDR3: ASSSTGGQGGDGYT

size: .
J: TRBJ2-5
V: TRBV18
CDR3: ASSLDRGNSETQY

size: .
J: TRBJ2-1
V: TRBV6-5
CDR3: ASSYQMDSSYNEQF

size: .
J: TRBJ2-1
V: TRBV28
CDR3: ASTRVAGYNEQF

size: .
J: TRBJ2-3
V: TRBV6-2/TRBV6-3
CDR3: ASSYPTGGTTDTQY

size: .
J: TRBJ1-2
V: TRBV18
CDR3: ASSVMGRNGYT

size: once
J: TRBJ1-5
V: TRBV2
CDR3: ASSEWRAGNQPQH

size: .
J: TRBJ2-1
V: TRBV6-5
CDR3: ASRPGRQDNEQF

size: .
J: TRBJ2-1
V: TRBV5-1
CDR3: ASSFGTINNEQF

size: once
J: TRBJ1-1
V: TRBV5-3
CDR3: ARSFLGPLPANTEAF

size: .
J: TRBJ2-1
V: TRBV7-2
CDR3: ASSLGRAWEQF

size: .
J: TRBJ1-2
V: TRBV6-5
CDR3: ASSRQGASYGYT

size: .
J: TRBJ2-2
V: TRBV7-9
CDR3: ASSPLLSTGELF

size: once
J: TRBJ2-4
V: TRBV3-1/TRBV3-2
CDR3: ASSQPPGQGVAKNIQY

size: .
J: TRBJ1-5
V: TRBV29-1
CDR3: SVAQGNQPQH

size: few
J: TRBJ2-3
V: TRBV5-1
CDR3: ASSLGDMGNTDTQY

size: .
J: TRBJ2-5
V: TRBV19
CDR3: ASSHATGIETQY

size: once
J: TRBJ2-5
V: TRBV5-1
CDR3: ASSLFSGGAEETQY

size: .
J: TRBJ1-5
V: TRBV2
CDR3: ASSERTGVSNQPQH

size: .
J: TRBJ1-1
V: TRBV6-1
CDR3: ASSDVRAGQLIGMNTEAF

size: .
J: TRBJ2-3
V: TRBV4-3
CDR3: ASSLQTSVDTQY

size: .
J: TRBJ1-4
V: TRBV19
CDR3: ASSPLQGPYNEKLF

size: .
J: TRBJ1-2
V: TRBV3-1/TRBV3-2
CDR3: ASSQGTGLYGYT

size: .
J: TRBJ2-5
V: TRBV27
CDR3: ASSLGQGVTQY